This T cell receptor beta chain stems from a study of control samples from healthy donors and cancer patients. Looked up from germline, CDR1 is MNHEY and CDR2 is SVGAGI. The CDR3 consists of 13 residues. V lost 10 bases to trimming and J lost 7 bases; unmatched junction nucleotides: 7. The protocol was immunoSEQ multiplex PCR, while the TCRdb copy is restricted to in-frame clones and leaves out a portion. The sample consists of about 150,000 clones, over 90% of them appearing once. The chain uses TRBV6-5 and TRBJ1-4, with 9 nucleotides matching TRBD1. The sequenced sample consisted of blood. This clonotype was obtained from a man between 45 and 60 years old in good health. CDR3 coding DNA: TGTGCCACCGGAACAGGGGGCAGTGAAAAACTGTTTTTT. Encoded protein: CATGTGGSEKLFF.